Given below is one TCR beta chain in context. Its antigen is as yet unknown. The data were obtained in a study of blood T cells in healthy people across ages. Sample-barcoded 5' priming and a J-beta primer mix drove a second PCR of about 6 to 12 cycles. TCRdb called the 5' RACE reads again in MiXCR, with one record for every CDR3 protein. The table records 650,000 to 800,000 distinct CDR3 sequences, about 51% of them present only once. Trimming took off 3 bases at V and 0 bases at J, with 15 bases between the two ends. In germline, CDR1 is DFQATT, CDR2 SNEGSKA (reference sequence). The CDR3 consists of 15 residues. Drawing of peripheral blood yielded about 10 milliliters from each donor. Whole-study findings and limits: Older individuals had lower TCR beta diversity per million T cells (the decline was roughly linear). Leaving the PBMCs unsorted stopped any conclusive comparison of naive versus antigen-experienced cells.

This receptor was identified in a woman of 80 years or more in good health. The sequencing sample was made of blood. This chain joins TRBV20-1 and TRBJ2-7; a possible D gene is TRBD2 (6 bases). For the CDR3, the DNA is TGCAGTGCTAGCTTGGTGGGAGGTCTCTCCTACGAGCAGTACTTC. Amino acid sequence: CSASLVGGLSYEQYF.